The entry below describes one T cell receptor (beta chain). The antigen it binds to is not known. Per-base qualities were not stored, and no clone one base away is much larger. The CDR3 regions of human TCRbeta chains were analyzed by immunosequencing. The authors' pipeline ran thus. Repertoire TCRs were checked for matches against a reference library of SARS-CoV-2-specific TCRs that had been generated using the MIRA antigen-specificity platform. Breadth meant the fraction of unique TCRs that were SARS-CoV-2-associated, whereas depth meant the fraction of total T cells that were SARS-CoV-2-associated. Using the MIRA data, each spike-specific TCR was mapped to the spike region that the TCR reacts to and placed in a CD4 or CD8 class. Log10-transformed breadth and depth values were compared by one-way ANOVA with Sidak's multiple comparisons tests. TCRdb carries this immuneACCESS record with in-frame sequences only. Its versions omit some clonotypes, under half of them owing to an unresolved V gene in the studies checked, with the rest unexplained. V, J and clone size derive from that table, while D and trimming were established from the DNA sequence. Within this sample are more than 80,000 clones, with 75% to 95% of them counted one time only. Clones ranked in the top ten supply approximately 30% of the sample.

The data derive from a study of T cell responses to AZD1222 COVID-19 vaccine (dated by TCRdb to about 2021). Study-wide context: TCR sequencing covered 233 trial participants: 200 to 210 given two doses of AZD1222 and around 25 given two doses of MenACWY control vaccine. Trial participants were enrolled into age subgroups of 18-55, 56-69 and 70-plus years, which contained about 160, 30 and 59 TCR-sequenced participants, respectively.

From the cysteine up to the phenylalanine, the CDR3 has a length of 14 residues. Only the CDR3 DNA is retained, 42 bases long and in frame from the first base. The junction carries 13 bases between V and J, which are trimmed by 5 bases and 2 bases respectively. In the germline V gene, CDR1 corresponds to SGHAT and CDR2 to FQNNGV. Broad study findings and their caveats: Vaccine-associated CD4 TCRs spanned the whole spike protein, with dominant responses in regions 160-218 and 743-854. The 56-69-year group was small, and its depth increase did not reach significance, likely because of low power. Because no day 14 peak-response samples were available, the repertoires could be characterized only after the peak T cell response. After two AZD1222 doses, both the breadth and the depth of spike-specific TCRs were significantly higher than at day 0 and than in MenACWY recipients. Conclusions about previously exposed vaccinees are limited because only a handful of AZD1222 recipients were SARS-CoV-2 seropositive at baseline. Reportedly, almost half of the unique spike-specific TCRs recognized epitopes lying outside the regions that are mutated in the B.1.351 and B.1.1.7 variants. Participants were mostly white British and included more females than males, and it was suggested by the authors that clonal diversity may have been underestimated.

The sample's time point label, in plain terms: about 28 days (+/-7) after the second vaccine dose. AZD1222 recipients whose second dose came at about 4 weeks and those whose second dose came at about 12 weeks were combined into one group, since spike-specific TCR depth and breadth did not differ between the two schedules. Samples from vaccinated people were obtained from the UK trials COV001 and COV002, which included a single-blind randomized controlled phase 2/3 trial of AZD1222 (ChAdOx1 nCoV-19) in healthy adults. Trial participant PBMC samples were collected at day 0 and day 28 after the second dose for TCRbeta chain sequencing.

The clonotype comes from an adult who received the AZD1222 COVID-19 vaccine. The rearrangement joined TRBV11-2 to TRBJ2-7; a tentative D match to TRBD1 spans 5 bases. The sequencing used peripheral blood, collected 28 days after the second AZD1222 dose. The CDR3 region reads CASSRDSGTYEQYF. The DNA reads TGTGCCAGCAGCCGAGACTCAGGGACCTACGAGCAGTACTTC.